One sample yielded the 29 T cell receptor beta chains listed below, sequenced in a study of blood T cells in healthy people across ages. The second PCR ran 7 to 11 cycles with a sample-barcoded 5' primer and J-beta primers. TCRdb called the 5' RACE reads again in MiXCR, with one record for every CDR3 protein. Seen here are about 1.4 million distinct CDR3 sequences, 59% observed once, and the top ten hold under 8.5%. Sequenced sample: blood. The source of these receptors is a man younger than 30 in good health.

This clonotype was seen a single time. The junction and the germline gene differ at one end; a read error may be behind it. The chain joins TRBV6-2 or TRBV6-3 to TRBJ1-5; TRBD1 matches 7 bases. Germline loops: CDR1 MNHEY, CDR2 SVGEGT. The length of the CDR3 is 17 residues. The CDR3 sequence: CASSYSGQDFSNQPQHF. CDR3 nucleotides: TGTGCCAGCAGCTACTCAGGACAGGATTTTAGCAATCAGCCCCAGCATTTT.

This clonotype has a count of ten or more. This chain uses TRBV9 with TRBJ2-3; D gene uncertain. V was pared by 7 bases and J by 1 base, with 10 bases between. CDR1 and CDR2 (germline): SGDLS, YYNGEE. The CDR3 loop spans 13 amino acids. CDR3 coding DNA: TGTGCCAGCTCAGTCGTGGGCACAGATACGCAGTATTTT. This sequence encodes CASSVVGTDTQYF.

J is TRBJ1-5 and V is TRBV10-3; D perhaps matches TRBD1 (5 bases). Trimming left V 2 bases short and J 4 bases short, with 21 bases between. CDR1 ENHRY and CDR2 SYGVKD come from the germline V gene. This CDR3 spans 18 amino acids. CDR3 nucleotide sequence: TGTGCCATCAGTGAGGTCGGGGTGGGGACCAACAGAAATCAGCCCCAGCATTTT. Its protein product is CAISEVGVGTNRNQPQHF.

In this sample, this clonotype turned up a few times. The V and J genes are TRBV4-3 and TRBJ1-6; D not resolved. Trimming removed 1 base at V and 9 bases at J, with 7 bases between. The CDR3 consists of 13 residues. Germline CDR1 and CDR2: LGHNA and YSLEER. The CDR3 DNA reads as TGCGCCAGCAGCCAAGTAGGACGTTCACCCCTCCACTTT. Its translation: CASSQVGRSPLHF.

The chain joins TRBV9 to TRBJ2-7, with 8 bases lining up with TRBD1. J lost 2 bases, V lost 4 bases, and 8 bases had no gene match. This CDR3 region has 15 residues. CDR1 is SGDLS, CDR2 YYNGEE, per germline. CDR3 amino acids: CASSLHWDRTYEQYF. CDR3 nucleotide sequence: TGTGCCAGCAGCCTTCATTGGGACAGGACCTACGAGCAGTACTTC. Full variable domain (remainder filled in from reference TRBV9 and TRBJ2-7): DSGVTQTPKHLITATGQRVTLRCSPRSGDLSVYWYQQSLDQGLQFLIQYYNGEERAKGNILERFSAQQFPDLHSELNLSSLELGDSALYFCASSLHWDRTYEQYFGPGTRLTVT.

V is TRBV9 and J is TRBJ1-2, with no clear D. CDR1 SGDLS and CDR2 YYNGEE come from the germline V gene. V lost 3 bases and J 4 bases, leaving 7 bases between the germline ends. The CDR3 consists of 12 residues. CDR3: CASSEDFYGYTF. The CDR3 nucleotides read TGTGCCAGCAGCGAAGACTTCTATGGCTACACCTTC.

This CDR3 is CASSYIGISGYTF. The CDR3 coding sequence is TGTGCCAGCAGTTACATCGGGATTTCTGGCTACACCTTC. The rearrangement uses TRBV6-2 or TRBV6-3 and TRBJ1-2; no firm D call. The CDR3 totals 13 residues. Germline V gene lookup returns CDR1 MNHEY and CDR2 SVGEGT. V was clipped by 2 bases and J by 7 bases, with 11 bases between them.

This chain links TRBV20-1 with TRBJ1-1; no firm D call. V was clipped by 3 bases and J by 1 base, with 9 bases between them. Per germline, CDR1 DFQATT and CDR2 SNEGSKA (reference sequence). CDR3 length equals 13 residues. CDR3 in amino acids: CSASPAGNTEAFF. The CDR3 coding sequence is TGCAGTGCTAGTCCAGCCGGGAACACTGAAGCTTTCTTT.

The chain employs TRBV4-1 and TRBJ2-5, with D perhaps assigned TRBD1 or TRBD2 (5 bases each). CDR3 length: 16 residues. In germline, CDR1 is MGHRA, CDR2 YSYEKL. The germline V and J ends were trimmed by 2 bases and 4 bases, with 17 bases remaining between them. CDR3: CASSQRDPTYPETQYF. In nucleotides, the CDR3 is TGCGCCAGCAGCCAAAGGGACCCAACTTACCCAGAGACCCAGTACTTC.

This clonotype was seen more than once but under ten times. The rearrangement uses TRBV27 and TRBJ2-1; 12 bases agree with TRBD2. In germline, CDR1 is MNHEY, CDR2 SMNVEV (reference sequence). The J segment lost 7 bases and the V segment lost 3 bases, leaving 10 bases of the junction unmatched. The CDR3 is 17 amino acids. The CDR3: CASSFRLAGALGNEQFF. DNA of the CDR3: TGTGCCAGCAGTTTCAGACTAGCGGGAGCGTTGGGGAATGAGCAGTTCTTC.

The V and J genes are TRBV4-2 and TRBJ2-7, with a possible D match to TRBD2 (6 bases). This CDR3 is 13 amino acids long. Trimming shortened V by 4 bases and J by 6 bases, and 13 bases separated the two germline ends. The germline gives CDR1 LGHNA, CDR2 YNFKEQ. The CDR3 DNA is TGTGCCAGCAGCCTCCATGGGAGGAGCGAGCAGTACTTC. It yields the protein CASSLHGRSEQYF.

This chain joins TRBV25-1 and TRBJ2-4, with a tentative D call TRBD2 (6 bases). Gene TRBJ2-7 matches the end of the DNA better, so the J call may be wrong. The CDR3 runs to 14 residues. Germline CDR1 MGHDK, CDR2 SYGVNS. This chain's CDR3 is CASSDRGASYEQYF. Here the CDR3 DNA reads TGTGCCAGCAGTGATCGCGGGGCGTCCTACGAGCAGTACTTC.

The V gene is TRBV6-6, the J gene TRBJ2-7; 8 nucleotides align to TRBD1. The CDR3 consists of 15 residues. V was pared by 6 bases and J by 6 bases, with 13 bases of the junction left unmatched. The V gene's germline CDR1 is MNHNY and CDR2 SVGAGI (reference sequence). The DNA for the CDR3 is TGTGCCAGCAGCCCGAGCCGGACAGGGTATGGCGAGCAGTACTTC. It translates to CASSPSRTGYGEQYF.

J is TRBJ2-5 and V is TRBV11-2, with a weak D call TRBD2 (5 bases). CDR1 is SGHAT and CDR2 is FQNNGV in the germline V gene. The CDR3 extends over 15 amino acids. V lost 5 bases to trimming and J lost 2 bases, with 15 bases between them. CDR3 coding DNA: TGTGCCAGCAGCCCCTTGAGAGGGTGGCAAGAGACCCAGTACTTC. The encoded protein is CASSPLRGWQETQYF.

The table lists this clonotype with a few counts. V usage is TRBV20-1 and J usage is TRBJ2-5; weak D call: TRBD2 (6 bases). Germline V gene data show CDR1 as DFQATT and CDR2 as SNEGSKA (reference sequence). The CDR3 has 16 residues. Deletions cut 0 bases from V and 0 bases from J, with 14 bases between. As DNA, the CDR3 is TGCAGTGCTAGAGAAGATGTAGCGGCGTACCAAGAGACCCAGTACTTC. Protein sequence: CSAREDVAAYQETQYF.

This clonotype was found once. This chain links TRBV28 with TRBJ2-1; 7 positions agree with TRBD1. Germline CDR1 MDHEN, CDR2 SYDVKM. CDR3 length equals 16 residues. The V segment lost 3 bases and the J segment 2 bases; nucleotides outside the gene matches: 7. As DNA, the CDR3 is TGTGCCAGCAGTTTGGTTACAGGGGACCCCTACAATGAGCAGTTCTTC. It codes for CASSLVTGDPYNEQFF.

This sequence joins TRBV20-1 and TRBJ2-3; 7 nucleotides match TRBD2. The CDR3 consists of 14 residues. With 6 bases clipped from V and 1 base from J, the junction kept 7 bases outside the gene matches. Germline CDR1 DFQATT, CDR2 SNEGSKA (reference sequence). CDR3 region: CSANLGLGTDTQYF. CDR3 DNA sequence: TGCAGTGCCAATCTCGGACTAGGCACAGATACGCAGTATTTT.

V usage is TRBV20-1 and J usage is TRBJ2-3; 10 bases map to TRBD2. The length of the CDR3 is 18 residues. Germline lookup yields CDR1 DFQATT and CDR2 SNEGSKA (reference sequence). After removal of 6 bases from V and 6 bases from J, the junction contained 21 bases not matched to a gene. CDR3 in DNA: TGCAGTGCAACCCTACGCCCTCTAGCGGGGGCCCTGGGCGATACGCAGTATTTT. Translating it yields CSATLRPLAGALGDTQYF.

CDR3 loop: CASGELAEAGELFF. In DNA form, the CDR3 reads TGCGCCAGCGGAGAGCTAGCGGAGGCCGGGGAGCTGTTTTTT. The chain has TRBV4-3 and TRBJ2-2, with 7 bases identical to TRBD2. CDR3 length: 14 amino acids. V shed 8 bases and J 6 bases; nucleotides not matched to a gene: 9. Looked up from germline, CDR1 is LGHNA and CDR2 is YSLEER.

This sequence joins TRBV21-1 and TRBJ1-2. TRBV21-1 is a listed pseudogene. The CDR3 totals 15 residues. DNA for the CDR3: TGTGCCACCGCCGAATGTGAGGGCAGAGACTATGGCTACACCTTC. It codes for CATAECEGRDYGYTF.

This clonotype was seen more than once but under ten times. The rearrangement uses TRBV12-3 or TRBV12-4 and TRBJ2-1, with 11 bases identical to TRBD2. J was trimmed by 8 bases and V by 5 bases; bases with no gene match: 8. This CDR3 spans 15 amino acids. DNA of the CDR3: TGTGCCAGCAGTCTAACTAGCGGGGGTTTAGATGAGCAGTTCTTC. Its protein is CASSLTSGGLDEQFF.

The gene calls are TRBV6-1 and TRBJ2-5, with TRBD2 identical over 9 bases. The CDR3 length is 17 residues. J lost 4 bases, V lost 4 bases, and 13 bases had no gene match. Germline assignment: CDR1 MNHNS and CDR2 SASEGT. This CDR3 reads CASSAKLRGLAAETQYF. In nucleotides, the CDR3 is TGTGCCAGCAGTGCAAAACTCCGGGGACTAGCAGCAGAGACCCAGTACTTC.

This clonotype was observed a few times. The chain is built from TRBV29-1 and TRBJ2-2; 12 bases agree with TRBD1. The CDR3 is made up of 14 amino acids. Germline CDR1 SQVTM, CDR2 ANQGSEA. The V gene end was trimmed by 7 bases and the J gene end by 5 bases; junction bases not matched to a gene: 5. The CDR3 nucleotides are TGCAGCGGGGACAGGGGGCTAGGGACCGGGGAGCTGTTTTTT. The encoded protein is CSGDRGLGTGELFF.

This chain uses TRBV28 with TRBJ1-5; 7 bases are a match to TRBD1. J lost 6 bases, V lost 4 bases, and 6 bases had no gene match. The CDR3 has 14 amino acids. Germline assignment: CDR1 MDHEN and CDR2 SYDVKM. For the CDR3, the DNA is TGTGCCAGCAGTTACAGGGGAGGGTCTCAGCCCCAGCATTTT. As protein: CASSYRGGSQPQHF.

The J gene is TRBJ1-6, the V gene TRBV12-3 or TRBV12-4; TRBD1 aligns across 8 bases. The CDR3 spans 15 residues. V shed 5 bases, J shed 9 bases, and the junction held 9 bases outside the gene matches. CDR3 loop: CASSPGQGWVSPLHF. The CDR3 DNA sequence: TGTGCCAGCAGTCCAGGACAGGGATGGGTTTCACCCCTCCACTTT.

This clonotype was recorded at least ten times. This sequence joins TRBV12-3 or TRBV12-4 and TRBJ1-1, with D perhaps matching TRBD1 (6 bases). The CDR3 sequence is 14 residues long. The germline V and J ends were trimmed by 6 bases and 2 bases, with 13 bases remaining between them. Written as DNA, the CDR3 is TGTGCCAGCAGCTTCGGACAGACAAACACTGAAGCTTTCTTT. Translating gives CASSFGQTNTEAFF.

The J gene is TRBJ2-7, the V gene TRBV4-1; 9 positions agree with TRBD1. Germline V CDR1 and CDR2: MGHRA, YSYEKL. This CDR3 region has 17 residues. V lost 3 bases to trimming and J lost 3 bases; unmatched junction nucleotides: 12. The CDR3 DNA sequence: TGCGCCAGCAGCCAGAACCAACAGGGGGCTTTAAGCTACGAGCAGTACTTC. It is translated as CASSQNQQGALSYEQYF.

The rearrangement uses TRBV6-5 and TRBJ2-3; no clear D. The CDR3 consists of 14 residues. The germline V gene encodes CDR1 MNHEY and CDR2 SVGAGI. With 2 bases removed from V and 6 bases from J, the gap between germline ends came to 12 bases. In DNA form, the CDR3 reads TGTGCCAGCAGTTACGGGCATGGGATTGATACGCAGTATTTT. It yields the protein CASSYGHGIDTQYF.

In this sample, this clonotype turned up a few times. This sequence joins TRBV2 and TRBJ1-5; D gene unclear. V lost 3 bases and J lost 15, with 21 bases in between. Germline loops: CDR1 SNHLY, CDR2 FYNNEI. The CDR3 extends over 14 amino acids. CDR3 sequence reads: CASSEILGRQKTHF. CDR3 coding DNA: TGTGCCAGCAGTGAGATACTCGGCAGGCAAAAGACGCATTTT.